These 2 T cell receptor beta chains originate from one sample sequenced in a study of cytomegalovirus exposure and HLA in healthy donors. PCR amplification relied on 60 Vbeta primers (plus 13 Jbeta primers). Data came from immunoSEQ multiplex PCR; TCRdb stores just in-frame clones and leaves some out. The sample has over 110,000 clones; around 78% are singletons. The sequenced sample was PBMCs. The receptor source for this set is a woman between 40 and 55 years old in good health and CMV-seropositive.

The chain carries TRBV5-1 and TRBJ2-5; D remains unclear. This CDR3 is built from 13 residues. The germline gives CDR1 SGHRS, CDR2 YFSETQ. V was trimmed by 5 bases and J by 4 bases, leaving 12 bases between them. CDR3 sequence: CASSNRSRETQYF. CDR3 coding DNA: TGCGCCAGCAGTAATAGGAGTAGAGAGACCCAGTACTTC.

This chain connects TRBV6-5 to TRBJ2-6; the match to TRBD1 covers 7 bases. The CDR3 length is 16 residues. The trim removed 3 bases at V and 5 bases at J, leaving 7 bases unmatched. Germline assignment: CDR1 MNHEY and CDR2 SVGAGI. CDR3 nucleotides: TGTGCCAGCAGTTATTTCGGACAGGCCCGGGCCAACGTCCTGACTTTC. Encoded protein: CASSYFGQARANVLTF.